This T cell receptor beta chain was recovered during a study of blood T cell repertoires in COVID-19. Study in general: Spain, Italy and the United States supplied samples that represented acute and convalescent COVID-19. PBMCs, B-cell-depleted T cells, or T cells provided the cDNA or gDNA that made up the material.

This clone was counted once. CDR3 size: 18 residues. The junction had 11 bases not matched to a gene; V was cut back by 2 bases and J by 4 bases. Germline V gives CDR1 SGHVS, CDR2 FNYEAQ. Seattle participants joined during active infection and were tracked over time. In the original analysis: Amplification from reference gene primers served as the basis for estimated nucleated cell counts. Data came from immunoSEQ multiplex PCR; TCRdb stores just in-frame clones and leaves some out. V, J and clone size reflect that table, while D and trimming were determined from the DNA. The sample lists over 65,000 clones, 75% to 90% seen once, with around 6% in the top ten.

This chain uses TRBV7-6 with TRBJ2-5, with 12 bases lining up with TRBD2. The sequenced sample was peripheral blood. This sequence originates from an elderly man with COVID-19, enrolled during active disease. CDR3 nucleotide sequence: TGTGCCAGCAGCTTATGGGGCCTAGCGGGGGGGCCAAGAGAGACCCAGTACTTC. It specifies CASSLWGLAGGPRETQYF.